These 30 T cell receptor beta chains share one sample of origin, sequenced in a study of T cells in women clearing cervical HPV infection. Here immunoSEQ multiplex PCR was the method, and the copy in TCRdb shows in-frame clones only, minus some. The sample holds fewer than 50,000 clones. The sample taken for sequencing was blood buffy coat. The receptors were gathered from a woman between 18 and 70 years old with a cervical HPV16 infection that either progressed to CIN3+ or cleared (not recorded which).

Note on this clone: Mismatch with germline at one junction end may stem from a read error. Read sequence stops 3 residues before the CDR3 end, and the germline J gene provides the missing end. V gene TRBV7-9 combines with J gene TRBJ2-7; D ambiguous. CDR1 SEHNR and CDR2 FQNEAQ come from the germline V gene (reference sequence). CDR3 length: 13 amino acids. CDR3 in amino acids: CVSSLVYMYEQYF. The CDR3 DNA, read in part, is TGTGTCAGCAGCTTAGTATATATGTACGAG.

Turning to this clone: The read halts 3 residues ahead of the CDR3 end, with the missing end drawn from the germline J gene. This chain links TRBV7-3 with TRBJ2-1, with TRBD1 matching over 9 bases. Germline CDR1 is SGHTA and CDR2 is FQGTGA. The CDR3 loop spans 16 amino acids. V shed 2 bases and J 7 bases; nucleotides not matched to a gene: 9. CDR3 loop: CASSLQTGGLMNEQFF. Partial CDR3 DNA: TGTGCCAGCAGCTTACAGACAGGGGGGCTTATGAATGAG.

On this clone: The read comes to an end 3 residues before the CDR3 does, leaving the germline J gene to fill in the end. The chain uses TRBV20-1 and TRBJ1-5; D not certain. Between the trimmed V and J ends, which lost 3 bases and 1 base, there was a span of 7 bases. The germline V gene has CDR1 DFQATT and CDR2 SNEGSKA (reference sequence). There are 13 residues in the CDR3. CDR3 sequence: CSASLRSNQPQHF. The sequenced part of the CDR3 DNA is TGCAGTGCTAGTCTCCGGAGCAATCAGCCC.

The CDR3 bases that were read are TGCAGCGTCTTTTCCCCGCGAAACACTGAA. Amino acid sequence: CSVFSPRNTE. The whole CDR3 sequence reads CSVFSPRNTEAFF. The chain joins TRBV29-1 to TRBJ1-1; D is unclear. The observed sequence ends 3 residues before the CDR3 terminus, with the missing tail filled in from the germline J gene. Deletions cut 6 bases from V and 2 bases from J, with 13 bases between. This CDR3 has 13 residues. Germline V gives CDR1 SQVTM, CDR2 ANQGSEA.

As for this clone: The read halts 3 residues ahead of the CDR3 end, with the missing end drawn from the germline J gene. V and J are TRBV20-1 and TRBJ1-5; 7 bases match TRBD1. J was trimmed by 5 bases and V by 5 bases; bases with no gene match: 9. This CDR3 is 14 amino acids long. Germline V gene data show CDR1 as DFQATT and CDR2 as SNEGSKA (reference sequence). This chain's CDR3 is CSALDRAGDQPQHF. The part of the CDR3 DNA that was read is TGCAGTGCTTTAGACAGGGCCGGGGATCAGCCC.

Note on this clone: From the germline J gene comes the end of the CDR3, since the read stops 3 residues before it. The V and J genes are TRBV7-2 and TRBJ2-1, with D possibly TRBD1 on 5 matching bases. With 4 bases removed from V and 9 bases from J, the gap between germline ends came to 13 bases. This CDR3 spans 13 amino acids. Germline CDR1 reads SGHTA; CDR2 reads FQGNSA. The DNA read from the CDR3 is TGTGCCAGCAGCTCCAGGGATTTCGGTGAG. It encodes CASSSRDFGE. Given in full, the CDR3 is CASSSRDFGEQFF.

Points on this clone: The CDR3 goes on 3 residues after the read ends, and that part is filled in from the germline J gene. The V and J genes are TRBV11-2 and TRBJ2-1, with 12 bases aligning to TRBD2. This CDR3 is built from 15 residues. The germline gives CDR1 SGHAT, CDR2 FQNNGV. Trimming cost V 6 bases and J 8 bases; bases outside gene matches: 8. The CDR3 here is CASSPLAGGPYEQFF. Partial CDR3 DNA: TGTGCCAGCAGTCCTCTAGCGGGAGGGCCGTATGAG.

CDR3 bases read: TGCGCCAGCAGCTTACCCGGGACAGGGATACATGAG. Its translation: CASSLPGTGIHE. The entire CDR3 reads CASSLPGTGIHEQFF. The chain couples TRBV5-1 to TRBJ2-1; 9 positions agree with TRBD1. The read ends 3 residues shy of where the CDR3 ends; the end is completed using the germline J gene. The ends lost 2 bases at V and 8 bases at J; junction bases unmatched: 8. This CDR3 spans 15 amino acids. Germline V gene data show CDR1 as SGHRS and CDR2 as YFSETQ.

The CDR3 spells CASSLAGRVYEQYF. CDR3 DNA, as far as it was read: TGTGCCAGCAGTTTAGCGGGCAGAGTCTACGAG. The chain couples TRBV12-3 or TRBV12-4 to TRBJ2-7; D remains unclear. The CDR3 end lies 3 residues beyond the end of the read and is filled in from the germline J gene. This CDR3 contains 14 residues. The V gene lost 0 bases and the J gene lost 3 bases, with 9 bases spanning the gap.

Note on this clone: The missing CDR3 end, 3 residues past where the read stops, is filled in from the germline J gene. The chain has TRBV10-3 and TRBJ1-3; 8 bases line up with TRBD1. The junction had 3 bases not matched to a gene; V was cut back by 9 bases and J by 2 bases. The germline CDR1 and CDR2 sequences are ENHRY and SYGVKD. CDR3 length equals 13 residues. The sequenced CDR3 bases are TGTGCCATAATGACAGGGGCTGGAAACACC. Translated, it gives CAIMTGAGNT. In full, the CDR3 reads CAIMTGAGNTIYF.

Turning to this clone: The read terminates 3 residues before the CDR3 end, so the remaining end is supplied by the germline J gene. This sequence joins TRBV28 and TRBJ1-6; 10 bases map to TRBD1. CDR1 is MDHEN and CDR2 is SYDVKM in the germline V gene. The CDR3 loop spans 18 amino acids. With 5 bases clipped from V and 11 bases from J, the junction kept 18 bases outside the gene matches. The covered CDR3 bases are TGTGCCAGCAGTGAAACAGACCTGACAGGGGGCATCTATGCACCC. This codes for CASSETDLTGGIYAP. The CDR3 in its entirety is CASSETDLTGGIYAPLHF. The whole variable domain, remainder taken from reference TRBV28 and TRBJ1-6, is DVKVTQSSRYLVKRTGEKVFLECVQDMDHENMFWYRQDPGLGLRLIYFSYDVKMKEKGDIPEGYSVSREKKERFSLILESASTNQTSMYLCASSETDLTGGIYAPLHFGNGTRLTVT.

On this clone itself: The read finishes 3 residues shy of the CDR3 end, and the germline J gene is used to complete it. The rearrangement uses TRBV5-1 and TRBJ1-1; perhaps TRBD1 as D (6 bases). Germline values: CDR1 SGHRS, CDR2 YFSETQ. The CDR3 sequence is 15 residues long. CDR3 DNA (partial): TGCGCCAGCAGCTTGGATCCAGGGGCAAATAGAGAA. Translating it yields CASSLDPGANRE. From start to end, the CDR3 is CASSLDPGANREAFF.

Regarding this clone: With the read ending 3 residues before the CDR3 end, the germline J gene is used to fill in that end. V is TRBV6-2 or TRBV6-3 and J is TRBJ2-3; a weak D match, TRBD1 (6 bases). CDR3 length equals 14 residues. Trimming stripped 7 bases from V and 2 bases from J, with 13 bases between. Germline loops: CDR1 MNHEY, CDR2 SVGEGT. This chain's CDR3 is CASTPGDPTDTQYF. Partial CDR3 DNA: TGTGCCAGCACCCCAGGGGACCCCACAGATACG.

About this clone: The sequence runs out 3 residues before the end of the CDR3; the remainder is reconstructed from the germline J gene. The chain uses TRBV7-7 and TRBJ2-3, with D hard to call. Germline V gives CDR1 SSHAT, CDR2 FNYEAQ (reference sequence). The CDR3 length is 14 residues. The V gene lost 1 base and the J gene lost 2 bases, with 7 bases spanning the gap. CDR3 bases read: TGTGCCAGCAGCTTAGAGCCTCACACAGATACG. Translation gives CASSLEPHTDT. The CDR3 in full is CASSLEPHTDTQYF. The whole variable domain, filled in from reference TRBV7-7 and TRBJ2-3, reads GAGVSQSPRYKVTKRGQDVTLRCDPISSHATLYWYQQALGQGPEFLTYFNYEAQPDKSGLPSDRFSAERPEGSISTLTIQRTEQRDSAMYRCASSLEPHTDTQYFGPGTRLTVL.

In the case of this clone: Read data end 3 residues before the CDR3 end; the end is taken from the germline J gene. The rearrangement joins TRBV5-1 to TRBJ1-1; tentatively, D is TRBD1 (6 bases). The CDR3 consists of 15 residues. Germline V gene lookup returns CDR1 SGHRS and CDR2 YFSETQ. The V end lost 7 bases, the J end lost 3 bases, and 19 bases lay between the germline ends. The sequenced part of the CDR3 DNA is TGCGCCAGCCGTGAGACCGGGACACGGGACACTGAA. Its translation: CASRETGTRDTE. The whole CDR3 reads CASRETGTRDTEAFF.

As to this clone: The read terminates 3 residues before the CDR3 end, so the remaining end is supplied by the germline J gene. The chain recombines TRBV20-1 with TRBJ2-1, with TRBD2 matching 10 bases. The CDR3 has 14 amino acids. The germline gives CDR1 DFQATT, CDR2 SNEGSKA (reference sequence). V dropped 2 bases and J dropped 9; count of bases not matched to a gene: 7. The DNA read from the CDR3 is TGCAGTGCTAGAAGTCCTAGCGGGAGCCCTGAG. It is translated as CSARSPSGSPE. The full CDR3 protein reads CSARSPSGSPEQFF.

This clone shows up as medium-sized by frequency. The read finishes 3 residues shy of the CDR3 end, and the germline J gene is used to complete it. This chain links TRBV19 with TRBJ1-1; TRBD1 matches 8 bases. V shed 3 bases and J 4 bases; nucleotides not matched to a gene: 10. This CDR3 has 16 amino acids. Germline V gene lookup returns CDR1 LNHDA and CDR2 SQIVND (reference sequence). The CDR3 region is CASSIYQTGVGTEAFF. Incomplete CDR3 DNA: TGTGCCAGTAGTATTTATCAGACAGGGGTGGGCACTGAA. The full variable domain, completed using reference TRBV19 and TRBJ1-1, is DGGITQSPKYLFRKEGQNVTLSCEQNLNHDAMYWYRQDPGQGLRLIYYSQIVNDFQKGDIAEGYSVSREKKESFPLTVTSAQKNPTAFYLCASSIYQTGVGTEAFFGQGTRLTVV.

Regarding this clone: The CDR3 is cut off 3 residues early in the read; its end comes from the germline J gene. The J gene is TRBJ1-2, the V gene TRBV19, with D possibly being TRBD1 (6 bases). The V end was cut by 4 bases, the J end by 4 bases, with 19 bases between. Germline assignment: CDR1 LNHDA and CDR2 SQIVND (reference sequence). This CDR3 has 16 residues. CDR3 loop: CASSTSGQTPSYGYTF. The covered CDR3 bases are TGTGCCAGTAGTACCAGCGGACAGACACCTAGCTATGGC.

To note about this clone: The read stops 3 residues short of the end of the CDR3; the missing end is completed from the germline J gene. The V call is TRBV6-1, the J call TRBJ1-1, with no clear D. The CDR3 has 12 amino acids. Looked up from germline, CDR1 is MNHNS and CDR2 is SASEGT. V was clipped by 2 bases and J by 7 bases, with 8 bases between them. The DNA read from the CDR3 is TGTGCCAGCAGTGAATGGAGCGGTGAA. It specifies CASSEWSGE. The full CDR3 sequence reads CASSEWSGEAFF.

Comment on this clone: The CDR3 extends 3 residues past the end of the read, so its final part is completed from the germline J gene. The V and J genes are TRBV20-1 and TRBJ1-1, with TRBD1 matching over 8 bases. CDR1 and CDR2 (germline): DFQATT, SNEGSKA (reference sequence). The CDR3 has 15 residues. Trimming removed 0 bases from V and 4 bases from J; junction bases left unmatched: 7. This CDR3 reads CSARDPTGGGTEAFF. CDR3 DNA, as far as it was read: TGCAGTGCTAGAGACCCCACAGGGGGAGGCACTGAA.

As concerns this clone: At one end, the junction sequence differs from germline, possibly due to a read error. The read terminates 3 residues before the CDR3 end, so the remaining end is supplied by the germline J gene. The rearrangement links TRBV19 to TRBJ1-1; 7 bases are a match to TRBD1. There are 13 residues in the CDR3. From germline, CDR1 is LNHDA and CDR2 SQIVND (reference sequence). Incomplete CDR3 DNA: TGTGCCAGTAAAAACAGGGGAGGCACTGGA. Protein: CASKNRGGTG. The whole CDR3 sequence is CASKNRGGTGAFF.

The sequenced CDR3 bases are TGTGCCAGCAGTGACAAGGGCAATCAGCCC. This codes for CASSDKGNQP. The full CDR3 protein is CASSDKGNQPQHF. The chain is built from TRBV2 and TRBJ1-5, with D unresolved. The read finishes 3 residues shy of the CDR3 end, and the germline J gene is used to complete it. Deletions cut 3 bases from V and 2 bases from J, with 5 bases between. Germline assignment: CDR1 SNHLY and CDR2 FYNNEI. This CDR3 comprises 13 residues.

Turning to this clone: Coverage ceases 3 residues before the CDR3 finishes, and the germline J gene fills in the end. V is TRBV7-9 and J is TRBJ1-6; 9 bases are shared with TRBD1. This CDR3 spans 15 amino acids. Trimming took 0 bases from V and 11 from J; bases not matched to a gene: 5. Per germline, CDR1 SEHNR and CDR2 FQNEAQ (reference sequence). Here the CDR3 reads CASSLATGGGTPLHF. The CDR3 DNA, read in part, is TGTGCCAGCAGCTTAGCGACAGGGGGTGGAACACCC. Variable domain in full (rest from reference TRBV7-9 and TRBJ1-6): DTGVSQNPRHKITKRGQNVTFRCDPISEHNRLYWYRQTLGQGPEFLTYFQNEAQLEKSRLLSDRFSAERPKGSFSTLEIQRTEQGDSAMYLCASSLATGGGTPLHFGNGTRLTVT.

On this clone itself: The CDR3 is cut off 3 residues early in the read; its end comes from the germline J gene. V and J are TRBV18 and TRBJ1-1; D remains unclear. Germline CDR1 KGHSH, CDR2 LQKENI. The CDR3 extends over 15 amino acids. Trimming left V 3 bases short and J 6 bases short, with 17 bases between. This chain's CDR3 is CASSPIGERFAEAFF. The part of the CDR3 DNA that was read is TGTGCCAGCTCACCCATCGGGGAACGTTTCGCTGAA.

About this clone itself: The read stops 3 residues short of the end of the CDR3; the missing end is completed from the germline J gene. The V gene is TRBV5-1, the J gene TRBJ2-7; 8 positions match TRBD2. V was clipped by 4 bases and J by 3 bases; unmatched bases: 15. The CDR3 covers 17 residues. The germline gives CDR1 SGHRS, CDR2 YFSETQ. The sequenced CDR3 bases are TGCGCCAGCAGCCCCGCAGGGCGGGGGGCAACGGGCTACGAG. Protein: CASSPAGRGATGYE. The entire CDR3 reads CASSPAGRGATGYEQYF.

Remarks on this clone: The CDR3 goes on 3 residues after the read ends, and that part is filled in from the germline J gene. V and J are TRBV19 and TRBJ2-2; a possible D gene is TRBD2 (6 bases). With 3 bases removed from V and 4 bases from J, the gap between germline ends came to 21 bases. Germline loops: CDR1 LNHDA, CDR2 SQIVND (reference sequence). This CDR3 is 18 amino acids long. The DNA read from the CDR3 is TGTGCCAGTAGTATTTGGGGGGAACCCGGAACGGGCACCGGGGAG. Translating gives CASSIWGEPGTGTGE. The whole CDR3 sequence reads CASSIWGEPGTGTGELFF.

A note on this clone: The read terminates 3 residues ahead of where the CDR3 ends, so the germline J gene completes it. V is TRBV10-1 and J is TRBJ1-1; D remains unclear. The V end was cut by 8 bases, the J end by 0 bases, with 10 bases between. Germline V gene lookup returns CDR1 WNHNN and CDR2 SYGVQD (reference sequence). This CDR3 contains 13 residues. The CDR3 here is CASAETMNTEAFF. The sequenced part of the CDR3 DNA is TGCGCCAGCGCCGAGACTATGAACACTGAA.

The DNA read from the CDR3 is TGCGCCAGCAGTGAAGCTCAGGGCACCTACAATGAG. Translation: CASSEAQGTYNE. The whole CDR3 reads CASSEAQGTYNEQFF. This chain joins TRBV5-1 and TRBJ2-1; a weak D match, TRBD1 (5 bases). The CDR3 end falls 3 residues outside the read, so it is completed with the germline J gene. Trimming left V 5 bases short and J 2 bases short, with 14 bases between. This CDR3 comprises 15 residues. Germline CDR1 SGHRS, CDR2 YFSETQ.

With regard to this clone: The DNA ends 3 residues before the CDR3 does, and the rest of the CDR3 is filled in from the germline J gene. The chain couples TRBV20-1 to TRBJ2-3; the D is unclear. Trimming cost V 7 bases and J 0 bases, with 17 bases left between them. This CDR3 contains 15 residues. Germline CDR1 reads DFQATT; CDR2 reads SNEGSKA (reference sequence). This CDR3 is CSVSRSTSSTDTQYF. The CDR3 bases that were read are TGCAGTGTCAGTCGCTCCACCTCTAGCACAGATACG.

A note on this clone: The read terminates 3 residues ahead of where the CDR3 ends, so the germline J gene completes it. The chain links TRBV15 to TRBJ1-2; maybe TRBD1 (6 bases). CDR3 length: 14 amino acids. Trimming stripped 6 bases from V and 4 bases from J, with 15 bases between. Germline CDR1 and CDR2: LNHNV and YYDKDF (reference sequence). CDR3: CATRSTGLRYGYTF. CDR3 DNA, as far as it was read: TGTGCCACCAGGAGCACAGGGCTCCGCTATGGC.